This T cell receptor (beta chain) was captured by sequencing in a study of immune evolution from preneoplasia to lung adenocarcinoma. Some clones are missing from TCRdb's copy, which holds only in-frame ones; the method was immunoSEQ multiplex PCR. The sample lists approximately 10,000 clones; roughly 80% were seen once. Findings and limits, study-wide: Highest clonality occurred in KRAS-mutant, not EGFR-mutant or double wild-type, nodules. From normal lung to invasive adenocarcinoma, top clone frequencies appeared to decrease.

Two lung cancer pathologists independently confirmed each histologic diagnosis. With regard to this clone: Its antigen remains unidentified. Germline is not matched at one junction end, which may reflect a read error.

The length of the CDR3 is 13 residues. Looked up from germline, CDR1 is MNHEY and CDR2 is SMNVEV (reference sequence). The chain recombines TRBV27 with TRBJ1-4; 7 nucleotides line up with TRBD1. The receptor was derived from a donor of 70 years or more with lung adenocarcinoma. The sequenced sample consisted of FFPE minimally invasive lung adenocarcinoma tissue. Here the CDR3 reads CVSSLTGEEKLFF. CDR3 DNA: TGTGTCAGCAGTCTCACAGGGGAGGAAAAACTGTTTTTT.